The T cell receptor (beta chain) under discussion was sequenced for a study of low-dose radiotherapy and immunotherapy resistance in tumors. Study-level information: The drug cyclophosphamide was given into a vein at 200 mg/m2 every two weeks, one day before radiation and immunotherapy. On cycle 1 day 1, patients started four cycles of oral aspirin 300 mg daily.

This sample's time point: after trial treatment. Treatment of the sample: LDRT plus nivolumab, ipilimumab, low-dose cyclophosphamide and aspirin (RACIN trial). All of the donors were given nivolumab, ipilimumab, aspirin, low-dose cyclophosphamide and low-dose radiotherapy as part of RACIN, a single-arm trial. The CDR3 spans 14 residues. Germline V CDR1 and CDR2: SQVTM, ANQGSEA. The germline V and J ends were trimmed by 7 bases and 2 bases, with 18 bases remaining between them. This clonotype was seen many times. Primers used for first-strand cDNA, a TRAV- and TRBV-specific set, covered both alpha and beta chains. Using a constant-region primer together with a V-primer adapter, TCRs were subjected to about 20 PCR cycles of amplification. Following isolation, mRNA was amplified via in vitro transcription. Each CDR3 protein is one row after TCRdb ran MiXCR on the reads. The sample includes more than 70,000 distinct CDR3 sequences, more than 20% of them seen just once.

This chain links TRBV29-1 with TRBJ2-7; TRBD2 might be the D (5 bases). This receptor was identified in a female donor with ovarian cancer. Sequences were derived from PBMCs, sampled after low-dose radiotherapy plus immunotherapy. The CDR3 here is CSAVVGSRTYEQYF. The CDR3 nucleotides read TGCAGCGCCGTTGTGGGGAGTAGGACCTACGAGCAGTACTTC.